This TCR beta chain comes out of a study of T cell responses to AZD1222 COVID-19 vaccine. The table came from immunoSEQ multiplex PCR; TCRdb's copy has only in-frame clones and leaves some out. The sample lists 97,000 or so clones, about 89% occurring once. In the case of this clone: Its antigen is currently unknown.

The study, taken as a whole, reports: Sampled repertoires all dated from after the peak T cell response. Nearly half of unique spike-specific TCRs reportedly avoided B.1.351 and B.1.1.7 mutated regions. Increases in Spike-specific TCR breadth and depth were seen after two AZD1222 doses. There were mostly white British donors and more females than males, and clonal diversity was possibly underestimated.

This CDR3 has 15 residues. V dropped 0 bases and J dropped 3 bases, with 12 bases sitting between them. Looked up from germline, CDR1 is LGHDT and CDR2 is YNNKEL (reference sequence). The chain carries TRBV3-1 (or the pseudogene TRBV3-2) and TRBJ2-7; the D gene is possibly TRBD1 (5 bases). Sequencing used peripheral blood, obtained 28 days after the second AZD1222 dose. This sequence was found in an adult who received the AZD1222 COVID-19 vaccine. CDR3 region: CASSQDFKQVYEQYF. CDR3 in DNA: TGTGCCAGCAGCCAAGATTTCAAACAGGTCTACGAGCAGTACTTC.